These 19 T cell receptor beta chains share one sample of origin, sequenced in a study of OX40 agonist ivuxolimab in advanced cancers. Sequenced by immunoSEQ multiplex PCR; TCRdb stores in-frame clones only, minus some. The sample yields about 62,000 clones, approximately 88% seen once. The sequencing here drew on CD4+ or CD8+ T cells sorted from blood, taken in a trial of the OX40 agonist ivuxolimab. The receptor set was obtained from an adult with an advanced solid tumor such as melanoma, head and neck, liver or kidney cancer.

The chain uses TRBV7-3 and TRBJ2-7, with a weak D call TRBD1 (6 bases). CDR1 is SGHTA, CDR2 FQGTGA, per germline. This CDR3 region has 16 residues. V was shortened by 1 base and J by 5 bases, with 18 bases between the two germline ends. The CDR3 reads CASSLNPPGVVDEQYF. The CDR3 DNA reads as TGTGCCAGCAGCTTAAACCCCCCAGGGGTTGTTGACGAGCAGTACTTC.

The gene calls are TRBV2 and TRBJ1-2; 7 bases are shared with TRBD1. CDR3 length equals 13 residues. J lost 4 bases, V lost 5 bases, and 4 bases had no gene match. CDR1 and CDR2 (germline): SNHLY, FYNNEI. In nucleotides, the CDR3 is TGTGCCAGCAGTCAACAGGGGTCCTATGGCTACACCTTC. Translated, it gives CASSQQGSYGYTF.

This chain connects TRBV5-1 to TRBJ1-1, with D maybe TRBD1 (5 bases). The V gene's germline CDR1 is SGHRS and CDR2 YFSETQ. Trimming removed 7 bases from V and 1 base from J, with 20 bases in between. This CDR3 is built from 16 residues. CDR3 protein: CASATLPEGRNTEAFF. In DNA, the CDR3 is TGCGCCAGCGCGACCTTACCAGAGGGGAGGAACACTGAAGCTTTCTTT. The complete variable domain, with remaining parts taken from reference TRBV5-1 and TRBJ1-1, reads KAGVTQTPRYLIKTRGQQVTLSCSPISGHRSVSWYQQTPGQGLQFLFEYFSETQRNKGNFPGRFSGRQFSNSRSEMNVSTLELGDSALYLCASATLPEGRNTEAFFGQGTRLTVV.

V gene TRBV9 combines with J gene TRBJ1-3; D gene ambiguous. V was cut by 0 bases and J by 3 bases, with 1 base left in between. The V gene's germline CDR1 is SGDLS and CDR2 YYNGEE. The CDR3 is 12 residues long. Here the CDR3 reads CASSVDGNTIYF. The CDR3 region has the DNA TGTGCCAGCAGCGTAGATGGAAACACCATATATTTT. The complete variable domain, with remaining parts taken from reference TRBV9 and TRBJ1-3, reads DSGVTQTPKHLITATGQRVTLRCSPRSGDLSVYWYQQSLDQGLQFLIQYYNGEERAKGNILERFSAQQFPDLHSELNLSSLELGDSALYFCASSVDGNTIYFGEGSWLTVV.

V usage is TRBV5-6 and J usage is TRBJ1-1; D is undetermined. CDR1 and CDR2 (germline): SGHDT, YYEEEE. The CDR3 sequence is 16 residues long. V was cut by 0 bases and J by 0 bases, with 12 bases left in between. The CDR3 bases are TGTGCCAGCAGCTTGGACGGACGGCCGATGAACACTGAAGCTTTCTTT. The encoded protein is CASSLDGRPMNTEAFF.

The chain couples TRBV2 to TRBJ1-3, with 7 bases that match TRBD1. The trim removed 8 bases at V and 3 bases at J, leaving 4 bases unmatched. The CDR3 runs 13 residues. Germline V gene lookup returns CDR1 SNHLY and CDR2 FYNNEI. CDR3 coding DNA: TGTGCCAGCGGACAGGCGTTTGGAAACACCATATATTTT. Translation: CASGQAFGNTIYF.

The CDR3 DNA follows: TGTGCCACCAGCAGAGAGGTTAGGGAAAAACTGTTTTTT. Amino acid sequence: CATSREVREKLFF. The rearrangement uses TRBV15 and TRBJ1-4; no reliable D call. V dropped 0 bases and J dropped 8 bases, with 7 bases sitting between them. The germline CDR1 and CDR2 sequences are LNHNV and YYDKDF (reference sequence). This CDR3 has 13 residues.

The sample holds a few counts of this clone. V gene TRBV29-1 combines with J gene TRBJ2-3, with TRBD2 matching 8 bases. The CDR3 runs to 18 residues. The trim removed 0 bases at V and 2 bases at J, leaving 13 bases unmatched. CDR1 is SQVTM and CDR2 is ANQGSEA in the germline V gene. The CDR3 loop is CSVEDLSPSGSTTDTQYF. CDR3 in DNA: TGCAGCGTTGAAGATCTTTCTCCCAGCGGGAGTACCACAGATACGCAGTATTTT.

This chain links TRBV18 with TRBJ2-3; TRBD2 matches at 8 bases. Germline values: CDR1 KGHSH, CDR2 LQKENI. The J segment lost 0 bases and the V segment lost 3 bases, leaving 8 bases of the junction unmatched. The CDR3 is 17 amino acids. The CDR3: CASSPFQRGTSTDTQYF. The CDR3 coding sequence is TGTGCCAGCTCACCTTTCCAGCGGGGGACTAGCACAGATACGCAGTATTTT.

The chain joins TRBV10-3 to TRBJ1-4; the D is unclear. The length of the CDR3 is 13 residues. V was shortened by 5 bases and J by 5 bases, with 9 bases between the two germline ends. The germline CDR1 and CDR2 sequences are ENHRY and SYGVKD. The CDR3 bases are TGTGCCATCAGTAAGGACGGAAATGAAAAACTGTTTTTT. Translated, it gives CAISKDGNEKLFF.

V and J are TRBV5-1 and TRBJ1-1, with no clear D. The CDR3 runs 13 residues. The germline V gene has CDR1 SGHRS and CDR2 YFSETQ. V lost 5 bases and J 1 base, leaving 9 bases between the germline ends. The CDR3 spells CASRTTGNTEAFF. The CDR3 nucleotides are TGCGCCAGCAGAACCACGGGGAACACTGAAGCTTTCTTT.

V usage is TRBV18 and J usage is TRBJ2-1; a weak D match, TRBD2 (6 bases). V lost 0 bases and J lost 3, with 12 bases in between. This CDR3 comprises 16 residues. The germline V gene encodes CDR1 KGHSH and CDR2 LQKENI. CDR3 DNA sequence: TGTGCCAGCTCACCACCCGTTGGGGGAGGCTACAATGAGCAGTTCTTC. Translation: CASSPPVGGGYNEQFF.

The rearrangement uses TRBV7-2 and TRBJ2-2; D is unresolved. The CDR3 is 12 amino acids. Germline V gene sequence: CDR1 SGHTA, CDR2 FQGNSA. Trimming shortened V by 2 bases and J by 9 bases, and 7 bases separated the two germline ends. The DNA for the CDR3 is TGTGCCAGCAGCTTATTTGCCCGGGAGCTGTTTTTT. Translation gives CASSLFARELFF.

The chain couples TRBV25-1 to TRBJ2-1; no reliable D call. The CDR3 covers 17 residues. Looked up from germline, CDR1 is MGHDK and CDR2 is SYGVNS. V was pared by 5 bases and J by 1 base, with 18 bases between. The CDR3 region is CASSSKTAYESYNEQFF. CDR3 in DNA: TGTGCCAGCAGTTCAAAAACAGCCTACGAATCCTACAATGAGCAGTTCTTC. Full variable domain (outside the CDR3, taken from reference TRBV25-1 and TRBJ2-1): EADIYQTPRYLVIGTGKKITLECSQTMGHDKMYWYQQDPGMELHLIHYSYGVNSTEKGDLSSESTVSRIRTEHFPLTLESARPSHTSQYLCASSSKTAYESYNEQFFGPGTRLTVL.

CDR3 DNA: TGCGCCAGCAGCTTGGCGGGGGAGCAGTTCTTC. It codes for CASSLAGEQFF. The chain employs TRBV5-1 and TRBJ2-1, with D possibly being TRBD2 (5 bases). This CDR3 is built from 11 residues. In germline, CDR1 is SGHRS, CDR2 YFSETQ. The V end was cut by 0 bases, the J end by 10 bases, with 5 bases between. The whole variable domain, filled in from reference TRBV5-1 and TRBJ2-1, reads KAGVTQTPRYLIKTRGQQVTLSCSPISGHRSVSWYQQTPGQGLQFLFEYFSETQRNKGNFPGRFSGRQFSNSRSEMNVSTLELGDSALYLCASSLAGEQFFGPGTRLTVL.

The CDR3 nucleotides read TGTGCCAGCACCCATGGAACGGGTCAGCCCCAGCATTTT. This encodes CASTHGTGQPQHF. The chain joins TRBV7-2 to TRBJ1-5; D is undetermined. CDR3 length: 13 amino acids. Germline loops: CDR1 SGHTA, CDR2 FQGNSA. Between the trimmed V and J ends, which lost 7 bases and 6 bases, there was a span of 13 bases.

The chain recombines TRBV7-8 with TRBJ2-2, with 8 bases lining up with TRBD1. The V gene's germline CDR1 is SGHVS and CDR2 FQNEAQ. Trimming removed 4 bases from V and 1 base from J; junction bases left unmatched: 5. The CDR3 runs to 16 residues. The CDR3 is CASSSPDRVNTGELFF. The CDR3 bases are TGTGCCAGCAGCTCCCCGGACAGGGTGAACACCGGGGAGCTGTTTTTT.

Remarks on this clone: The DNA is left out, because the CDR3 cannot be placed on it with certainty; the CDR3 is given as TCRdb lists it. The CDR3 sequence: CASSSSGSEGAGELFF. This sequence joins TRBV6-5 and TRBJ2-2; the D call TRBD2 from the table was never checked on the DNA. The CDR3 length is 16 residues, termini included. The V gene's germline CDR1 is MNHEY and CDR2 SVGAGI.

The rearrangement joins TRBV9 to TRBJ1-6, with D perhaps matching TRBD1 (5 bases). The V and J ends lost 4 bases and 7 bases respectively, with 15 bases between them. CDR1 is SGDLS, CDR2 YYNGEE, per germline. This CDR3 is built from 15 residues. The CDR3 spells CASSPRAGENSPLHF. The DNA for the CDR3 is TGTGCCAGCAGCCCCAGGGCAGGAGAGAATTCACCCCTCCACTTT.